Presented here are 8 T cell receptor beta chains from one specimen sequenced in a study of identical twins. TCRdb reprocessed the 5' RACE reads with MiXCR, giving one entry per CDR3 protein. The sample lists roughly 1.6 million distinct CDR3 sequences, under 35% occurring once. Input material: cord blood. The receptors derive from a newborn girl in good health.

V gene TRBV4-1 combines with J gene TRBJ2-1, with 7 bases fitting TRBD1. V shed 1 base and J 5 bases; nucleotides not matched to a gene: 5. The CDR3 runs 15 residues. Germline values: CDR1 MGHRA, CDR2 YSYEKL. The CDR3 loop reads CASSQVPGQNNEQFF. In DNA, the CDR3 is TGCGCCAGCAGCCAAGTCCCGGGACAGAACAATGAGCAGTTCTTC.

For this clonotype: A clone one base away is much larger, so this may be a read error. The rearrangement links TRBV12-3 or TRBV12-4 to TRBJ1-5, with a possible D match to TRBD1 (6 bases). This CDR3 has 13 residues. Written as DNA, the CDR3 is TGTGCCAGCGCTGGACAGAATAATCGGCCCCAGCATTTT. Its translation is CASAGQNNRPQHF.

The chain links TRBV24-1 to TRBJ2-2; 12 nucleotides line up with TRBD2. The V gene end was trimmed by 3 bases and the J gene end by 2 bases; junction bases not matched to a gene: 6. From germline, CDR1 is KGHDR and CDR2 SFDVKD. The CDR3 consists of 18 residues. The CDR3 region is CATSDPLAGGLNTGELFF. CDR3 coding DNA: TGTGCCACCAGTGATCCACTAGCGGGAGGTCTCAACACCGGGGAGCTGTTTTTT.

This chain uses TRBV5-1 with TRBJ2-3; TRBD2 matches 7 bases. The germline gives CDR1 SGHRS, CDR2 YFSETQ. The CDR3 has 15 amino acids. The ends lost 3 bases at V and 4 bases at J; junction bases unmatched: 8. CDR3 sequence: CASSSSGGLADTQYF. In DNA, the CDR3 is TGCGCCAGCAGCTCTAGCGGAGGCCTAGCAGATACGCAGTATTTT.

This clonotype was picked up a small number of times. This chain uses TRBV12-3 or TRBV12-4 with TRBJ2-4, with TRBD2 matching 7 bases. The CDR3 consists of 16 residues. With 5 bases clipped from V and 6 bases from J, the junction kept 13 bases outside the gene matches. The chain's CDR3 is CASSPGLDGSGNIQYF. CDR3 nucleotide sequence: TGTGCCAGCAGTCCCGGACTAGATGGGAGCGGAAACATTCAGTACTTC.

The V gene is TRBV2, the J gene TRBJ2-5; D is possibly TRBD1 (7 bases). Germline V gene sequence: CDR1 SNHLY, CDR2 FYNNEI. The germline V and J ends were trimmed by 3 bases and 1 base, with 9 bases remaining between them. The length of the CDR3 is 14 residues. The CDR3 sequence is CASSDRGAQETQYF. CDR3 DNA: TGTGCCAGCAGTGACAGGGGGGCCCAAGAGACCCAGTACTTC.

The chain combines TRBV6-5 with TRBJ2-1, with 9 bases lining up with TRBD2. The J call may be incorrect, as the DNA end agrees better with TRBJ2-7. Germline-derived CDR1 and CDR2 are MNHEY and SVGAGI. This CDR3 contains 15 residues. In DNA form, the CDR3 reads TGTGCCAGCAGTTACGCAGCGGGAGGCCTTTACGAGCAGTACTTC. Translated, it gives CASSYAAGGLYEQYF.

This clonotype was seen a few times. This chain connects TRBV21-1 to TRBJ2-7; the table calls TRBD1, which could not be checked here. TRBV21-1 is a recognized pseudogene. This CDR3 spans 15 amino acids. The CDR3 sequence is CASSKGGRPSYEQYF. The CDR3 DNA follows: TGTGCCAGCAGCAAAGGGGGCAGGCCCTCCTACGAGCAGTACTTC.